Listed below are T cell receptor beta chains from one sample, sequenced in a study of blood T cells in healthy people across ages. MiXCR, run by TCRdb on the 5' RACE reads, gives a single entry per CDR3 protein. The profile shows fewer than 2,000,000 distinct CDR3 sequences, 39% of them singletons. Sequencing was carried out using blood. Receptors originate from a human donor in good health. Both conserved end residues are part of each CDR3. Clone size is given for some rows only: seen once, a few or many times, or a class if the clone is expanded.

size	V	J	CDR3
.	TRBV29-1	TRBJ1-4	CSVLSGVTTNEKLFF
.	TRBV6-4	TRBJ2-2	CASSKDSSTGELFF
.	TRBV6-2/TRBV6-3	TRBJ2-5	CASSYLAGEQYF
.	TRBV30	TRBJ1-2	CAWSMANYGYTF
.	TRBV10-3	TRBJ2-1	CATRTSGGPSSYNEQFF
.	TRBV13	TRBJ2-3	CASSIHPDTQYF
few	TRBV29-1	TRBJ2-5	CSAGQGATETQYF
few	TRBV5-1	TRBJ2-7	CASSYSTGGSSYEQYF
.	TRBV12-3/TRBV12-4	TRBJ1-4	CASSFFEKLFF
.	TRBV6-5	TRBJ2-1	CASSYTGLGDNEQFF